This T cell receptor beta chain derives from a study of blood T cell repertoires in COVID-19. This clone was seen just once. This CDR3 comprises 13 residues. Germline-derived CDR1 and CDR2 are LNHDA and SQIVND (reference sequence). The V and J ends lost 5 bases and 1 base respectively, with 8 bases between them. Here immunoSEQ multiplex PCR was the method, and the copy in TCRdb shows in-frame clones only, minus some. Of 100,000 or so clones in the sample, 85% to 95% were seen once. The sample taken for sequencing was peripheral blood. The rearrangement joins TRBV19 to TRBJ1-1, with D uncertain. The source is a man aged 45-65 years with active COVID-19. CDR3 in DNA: TGTGCCAGTAGTCCCCGACAGAACACTGAAGCTTTCTTT. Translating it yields CASSPRQNTEAFF.